This TCR beta chain stems from a study of brain T cells in children with intractable seizures. Study findings and constraints: Absence of clones before surgery may stem from lower sequencing depth.

With regard to this clone: Its antigen is still unknown.

The sequenced cases were selected for having the highest brain T cell transcript signatures. At least one anti-epileptic drug was given before surgery. TCRdb keeps only in-frame clones here, not all; method: immunoSEQ multiplex PCR. The sample carries 80,000 or so clones, approximately 89% recorded once. V was shortened by 3 bases and J by 1 base, with 9 bases between the two germline ends. The germline V gene encodes CDR1 SGHVS and CDR2 FQNEAQ. The length of the CDR3 is 14 residues. This chain connects TRBV7-8 to TRBJ1-1; D is uncertain. The sequencing used peripheral blood, collected at surgery. The sequence was collected from a girl aged 2 to 9 with Rasmussen encephalitis and intractable seizures. As DNA, the CDR3 is TGTGCCAGCAGCTTCGCAGGTCCGAACACTGAAGCTTTCTTT. Protein product: CASSFAGPNTEAFF.